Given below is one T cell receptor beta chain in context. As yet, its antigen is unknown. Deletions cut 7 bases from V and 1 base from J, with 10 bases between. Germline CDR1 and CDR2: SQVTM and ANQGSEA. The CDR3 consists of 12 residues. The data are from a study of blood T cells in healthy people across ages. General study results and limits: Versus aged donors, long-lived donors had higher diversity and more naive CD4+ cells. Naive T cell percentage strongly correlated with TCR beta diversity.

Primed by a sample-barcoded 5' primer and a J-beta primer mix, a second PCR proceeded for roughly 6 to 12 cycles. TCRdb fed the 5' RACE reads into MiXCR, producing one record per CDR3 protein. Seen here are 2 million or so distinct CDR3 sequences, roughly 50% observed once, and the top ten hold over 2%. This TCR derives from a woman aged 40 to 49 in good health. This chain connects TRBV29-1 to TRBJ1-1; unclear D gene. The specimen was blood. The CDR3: CSGALENTEAFF. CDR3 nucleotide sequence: TGCAGCGGCGCGCTCGAGAACACTGAAGCTTTCTTT.